This TCR beta chain was profiled in a study of T cells in Graves' hyperthyroidism and ophthalmopathy. Study-level information: Specimen type is peripheral blood, collected at initial diagnosis prior to any treatment. Study-level findings and limits: Expanded thyroid clonotypes (above 0.001) were mostly also found in blood.

Template material for amplifying TCR beta CDR3 regions consisted of RNA transcripts. The HTBI primer set drove a first-round RT-PCR of the TCR CDR3. TCRdb itself ran the multiplex PCR reads through MiXCR, one entry per CDR3 protein. Among hundreds of thousands of distinct CDR3 sequences, approximately 15% were seen once, and the ten largest hold roughly an eighth. Of note for this clonotype: Its antigen is not known.

The CDR3 has 17 amino acids. Trimming removed 1 base at V and 2 bases at J, with 15 bases between. Germline CDR1 is LGHNA and CDR2 is YNFKEQ. Researchers defined stable Graves' hyperthyroidism as no ophthalmopathy progression within 18 months. Uncontrolled infection, other autoimmune disease, pregnancy or lactation barred patients from enrollment. This sequence joins TRBV4-2 and TRBJ2-1; TRBD2 might be the D (7 bases). This TCR was recovered from a woman aged 18-29 years with Graves' hyperthyroidism. Sequencing was performed on blood. The CDR3 DNA reads TGTGCCAGCAGCCAAGGGGGCGGGGGCTACACCTACAATGAGCAGTTCTTC. Its protein product is CASSQGGGGYTYNEQFF.